This T cell receptor (beta chain) was recovered during a study of shared clonotypes between healthy human individuals. General study results and limits: Depth of sequencing was expected to influence donor clonotype sharing. The study generally estimated greater richness for naive than memory subsets.

As to this clone: What it recognizes is unknown.

Germline assignment: CDR1 MNHNS and CDR2 SASEGT. V shed 9 bases and J 5 bases; nucleotides not matched to a gene: 7. This CDR3 region has 13 residues. CD45RA+ naive and CD45RA-negative memory subsets were separated from CD4+ cells. Once extracted for a subset, genomic DNA was divided evenly among several immunoSEQ plates. Using immunoSEQ multiplex PCR, the repertoire was profiled, and TCRdb retains in-frame clones only, with some absent. Of some 2.3 million clones in the sample, 90% to 95% were seen once. V is TRBV6-1 and J is TRBJ2-5, with 9 bases matching TRBD1. The sequencing input was naive CD4+ T cells from PBMCs. Specified subset: CD45RA+ positively selected. The TCR sequence derives from a man between 18 and 29 years old in good health. Some clones in this sample may be carry-over from other donors' samples. The CDR3 protein is CARGQGGVETQYF. The CDR3 DNA follows: TGTGCCAGGGGACAGGGAGGTGTGGAGACCCAGTACTTC.